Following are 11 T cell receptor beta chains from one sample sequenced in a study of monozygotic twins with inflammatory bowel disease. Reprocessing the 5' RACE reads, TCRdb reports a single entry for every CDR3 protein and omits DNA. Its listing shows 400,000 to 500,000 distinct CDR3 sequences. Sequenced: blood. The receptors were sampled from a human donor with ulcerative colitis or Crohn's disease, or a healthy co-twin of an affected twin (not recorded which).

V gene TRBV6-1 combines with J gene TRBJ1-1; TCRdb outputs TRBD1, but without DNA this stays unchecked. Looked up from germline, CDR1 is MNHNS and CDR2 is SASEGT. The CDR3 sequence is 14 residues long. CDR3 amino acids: CASTSNGANTEAFF.

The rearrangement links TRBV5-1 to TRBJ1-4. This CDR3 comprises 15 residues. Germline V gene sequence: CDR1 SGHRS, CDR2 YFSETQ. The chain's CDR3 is CASSLGHRGTWELFF. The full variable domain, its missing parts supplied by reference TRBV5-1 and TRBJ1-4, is KAGVTQTPRYLIKTRGQQVTLSCSPISGHRSVSWYQQTPGQGLQFLFEYFSETQRNKGNFPGRFSGRQFSNSRSEMNVSTLELGDSALYLCASSLGHRGTWELFFGSGTQLSVL.

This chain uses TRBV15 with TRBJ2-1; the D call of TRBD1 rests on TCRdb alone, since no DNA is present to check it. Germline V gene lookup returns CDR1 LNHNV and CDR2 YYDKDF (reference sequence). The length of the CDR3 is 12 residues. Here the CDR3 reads CATSRTGNEQFF. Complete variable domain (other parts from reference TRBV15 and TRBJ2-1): DAMVIQNPRYQVTQFGKPVTLSCSQTLNHNVMYWYQQKSSQAPKLLFHYYDKDFNNEADTPDNFQSRRPNTSFCFLDIRSPGLGDTAMYLCATSRTGNEQFFGPGTRLTVL.

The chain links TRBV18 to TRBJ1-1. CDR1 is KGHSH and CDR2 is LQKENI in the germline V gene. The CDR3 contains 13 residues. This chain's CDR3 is CASSPNPDTEAFF. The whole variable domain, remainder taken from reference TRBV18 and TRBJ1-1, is NAGVMQNPRHLVRRRGQEARLRCSPMKGHSHVYWYRQLPEEGLKFMVYLQKENIIDESGMPKERFSAEFPKEGPSILRIQQVVRGDSAAYFCASSPNPDTEAFFGQGTRLTVV.

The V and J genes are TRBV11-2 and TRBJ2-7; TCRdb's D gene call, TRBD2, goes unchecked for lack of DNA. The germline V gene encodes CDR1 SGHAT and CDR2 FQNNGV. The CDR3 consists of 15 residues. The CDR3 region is CASSRLAGRVYEQYF.

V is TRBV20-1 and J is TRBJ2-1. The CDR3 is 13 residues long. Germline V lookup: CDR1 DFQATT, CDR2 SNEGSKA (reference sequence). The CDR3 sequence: CSAVRDTYNEQFF.

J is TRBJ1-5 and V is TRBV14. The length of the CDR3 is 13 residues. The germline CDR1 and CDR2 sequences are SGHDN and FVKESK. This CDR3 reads CASSQRSNQPQHF.

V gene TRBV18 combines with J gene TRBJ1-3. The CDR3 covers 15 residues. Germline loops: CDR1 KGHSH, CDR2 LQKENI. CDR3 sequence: CASSPPERLSNTIYF.

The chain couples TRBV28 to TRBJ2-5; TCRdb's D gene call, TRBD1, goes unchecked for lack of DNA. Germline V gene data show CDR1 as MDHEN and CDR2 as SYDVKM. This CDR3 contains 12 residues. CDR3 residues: CASRRPKGTQYF.

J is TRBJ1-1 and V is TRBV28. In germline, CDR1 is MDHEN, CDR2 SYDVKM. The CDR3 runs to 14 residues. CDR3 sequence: CASSLAQWNTEAFF.

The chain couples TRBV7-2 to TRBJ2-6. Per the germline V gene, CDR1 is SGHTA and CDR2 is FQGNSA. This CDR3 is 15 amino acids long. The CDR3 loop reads CASSLIGIGANVLTF.